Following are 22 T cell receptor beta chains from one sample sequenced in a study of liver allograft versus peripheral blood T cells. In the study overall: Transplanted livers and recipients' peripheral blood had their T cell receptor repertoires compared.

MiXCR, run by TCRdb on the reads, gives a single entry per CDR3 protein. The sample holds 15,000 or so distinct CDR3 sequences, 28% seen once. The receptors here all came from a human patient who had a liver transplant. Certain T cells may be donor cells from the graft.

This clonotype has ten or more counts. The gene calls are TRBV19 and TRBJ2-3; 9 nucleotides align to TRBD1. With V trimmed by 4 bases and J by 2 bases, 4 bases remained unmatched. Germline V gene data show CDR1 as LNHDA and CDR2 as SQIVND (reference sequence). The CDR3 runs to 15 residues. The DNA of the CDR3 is TGTGCCAGTAGTACCCACAGGGGGCACACAGATACGCAGTATTTT. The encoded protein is CASSTHRGHTDTQYF.

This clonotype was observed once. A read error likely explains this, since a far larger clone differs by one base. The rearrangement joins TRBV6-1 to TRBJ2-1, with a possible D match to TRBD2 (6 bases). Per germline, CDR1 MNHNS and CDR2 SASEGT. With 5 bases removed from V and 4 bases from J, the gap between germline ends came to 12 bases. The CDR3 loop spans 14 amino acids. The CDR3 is CASSYGTQYNEQFF. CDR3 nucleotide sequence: TGTGCCAGCAGTTACGGGACTCAATACAATGAGCAGTTCTTC.

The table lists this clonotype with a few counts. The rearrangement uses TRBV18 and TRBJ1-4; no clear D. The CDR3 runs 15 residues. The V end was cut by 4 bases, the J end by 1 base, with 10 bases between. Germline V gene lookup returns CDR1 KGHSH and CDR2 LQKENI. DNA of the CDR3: TGTGCCAGCTCACGGGCTACTAAAACTAATGAAAAACTGTTTTTT. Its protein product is CASSRATKTNEKLFF.

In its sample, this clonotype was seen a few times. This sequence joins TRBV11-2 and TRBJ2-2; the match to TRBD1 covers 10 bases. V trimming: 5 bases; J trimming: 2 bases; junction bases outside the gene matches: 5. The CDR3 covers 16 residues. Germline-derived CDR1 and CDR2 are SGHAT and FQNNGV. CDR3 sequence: CASSLGQGVNTGELFF. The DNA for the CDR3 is TGTGCCAGCAGCCTTGGACAGGGGGTTAACACCGGGGAGCTGTTTTTT. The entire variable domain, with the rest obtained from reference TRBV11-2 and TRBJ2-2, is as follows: EAGVAQSPRYKIIEKRQSVAFWCNPISGHATLYWYQQILGQGPKLLIQFQNNGVVDDSQLPKDRFSAERLKGVDSTLKIQPAKLEDSAVYLCASSLGQGVNTGELFFGEGSRLTVL.

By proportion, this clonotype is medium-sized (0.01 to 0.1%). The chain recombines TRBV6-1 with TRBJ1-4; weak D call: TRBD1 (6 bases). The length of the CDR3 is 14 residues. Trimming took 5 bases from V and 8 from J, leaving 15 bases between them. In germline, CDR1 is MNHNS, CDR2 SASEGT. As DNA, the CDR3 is TGTGCCAGCAGTCCAGACAGGTTTCCAGAAAAACTGTTTTTT. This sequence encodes CASSPDRFPEKLFF.

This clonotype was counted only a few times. DNA for the CDR3: TGTGCCAGCAGCTTGAACGGGGAGAGGGGCAATCAGCCCCAGCATTTT. It is translated as CASSLNGERGNQPQHF. V usage is TRBV5-4 and J usage is TRBJ1-5; unclear D gene. The CDR3 covers 16 residues. Trimming stripped 1 base from V and 2 bases from J, with 13 bases between. Looked up from germline, CDR1 is SGHNT and CDR2 is YYREEE (reference sequence).

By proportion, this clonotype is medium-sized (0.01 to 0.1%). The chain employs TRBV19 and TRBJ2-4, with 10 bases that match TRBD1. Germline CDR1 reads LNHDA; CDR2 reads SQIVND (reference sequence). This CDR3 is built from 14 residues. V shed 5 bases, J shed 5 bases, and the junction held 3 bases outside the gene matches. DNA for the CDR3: TGTGCCAGTAGTGCAGGACAGGGGGAAAACATTCAGTACTTC. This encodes CASSAGQGENIQYF.

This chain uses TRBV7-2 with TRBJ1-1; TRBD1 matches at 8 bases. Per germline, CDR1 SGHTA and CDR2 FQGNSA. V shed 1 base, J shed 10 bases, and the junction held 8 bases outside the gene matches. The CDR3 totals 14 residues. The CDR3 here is CASSLGDRYRIAFF. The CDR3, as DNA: TGTGCCAGCAGCTTAGGGGACAGGTATCGGATAGCTTTCTTT.

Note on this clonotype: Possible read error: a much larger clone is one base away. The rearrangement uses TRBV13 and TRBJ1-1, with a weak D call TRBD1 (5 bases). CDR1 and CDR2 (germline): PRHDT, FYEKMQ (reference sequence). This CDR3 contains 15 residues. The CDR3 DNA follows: TGTGCCTGCAGCTTCCGGGGCCCGGGGGTCGCTGAAGCTTTCTTT. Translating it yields CACSFRGPGVAEAFF.

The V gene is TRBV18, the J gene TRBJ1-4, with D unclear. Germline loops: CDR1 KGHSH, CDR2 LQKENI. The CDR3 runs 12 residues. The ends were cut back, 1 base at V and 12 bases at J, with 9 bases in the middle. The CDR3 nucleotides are TGTGCCAGCTCACCACTCCGGGAGGAACTGTTTTTT. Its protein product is CASSPLREELFF.

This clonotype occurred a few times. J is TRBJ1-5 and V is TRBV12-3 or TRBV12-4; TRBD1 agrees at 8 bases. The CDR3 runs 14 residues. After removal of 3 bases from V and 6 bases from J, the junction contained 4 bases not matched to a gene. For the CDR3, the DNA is TGTGCCAGCAGTTTGGACAGGGTAGGTCAGCCCCAGCATTTT. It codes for CASSLDRVGQPQHF.

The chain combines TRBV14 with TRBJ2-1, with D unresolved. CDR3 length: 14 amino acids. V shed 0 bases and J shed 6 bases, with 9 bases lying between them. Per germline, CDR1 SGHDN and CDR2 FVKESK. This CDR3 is CASSQDPGSNEQFF. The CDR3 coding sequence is TGTGCCAGCAGCCAAGACCCCGGGTCCAATGAGCAGTTCTTC.

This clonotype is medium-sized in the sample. DNA for the CDR3: TGTGCCATCAGCCTCGAGACGCAAACCAATGAGCAGTTCTTC. Translating it yields CAISLETQTNEQFF. The chain is built from TRBV10-3 and TRBJ2-1; no clear D gene. This CDR3 has 14 amino acids. The germline V gene has CDR1 ENHRY and CDR2 SYGVKD. Trimming left V 6 bases short and J 6 bases short, with 15 bases between.

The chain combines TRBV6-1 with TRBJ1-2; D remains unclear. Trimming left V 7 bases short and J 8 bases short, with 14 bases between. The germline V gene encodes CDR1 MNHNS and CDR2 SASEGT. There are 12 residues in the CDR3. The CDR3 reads CASTILAGGYTF. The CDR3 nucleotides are TGTGCCAGCACTATCCTCGCGGGGGGCTACACCTTC.

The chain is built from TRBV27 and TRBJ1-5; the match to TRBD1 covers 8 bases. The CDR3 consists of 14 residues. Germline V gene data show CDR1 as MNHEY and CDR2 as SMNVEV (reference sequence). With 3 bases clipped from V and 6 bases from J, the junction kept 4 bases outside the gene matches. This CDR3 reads CASSLDRASQPQHF. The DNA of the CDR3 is TGTGCCAGCAGTTTGGACAGGGCTAGTCAGCCCCAGCATTTT.

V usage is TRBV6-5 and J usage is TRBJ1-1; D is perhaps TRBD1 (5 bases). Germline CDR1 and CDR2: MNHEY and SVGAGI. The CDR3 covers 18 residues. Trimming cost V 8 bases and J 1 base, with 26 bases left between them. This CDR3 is CASSNSGPGRLGNTEAFF. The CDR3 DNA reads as TGTGCCAGCTCCAACTCAGGTCCAGGGCGGTTAGGGAACACTGAAGCTTTCTTT.

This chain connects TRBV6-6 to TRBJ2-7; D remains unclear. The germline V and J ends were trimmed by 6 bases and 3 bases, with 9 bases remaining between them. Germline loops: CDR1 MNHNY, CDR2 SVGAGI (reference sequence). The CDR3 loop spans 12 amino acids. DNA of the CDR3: TGTGCCAGCAGCCTATGGGGCTACGAGCAGTACTTC. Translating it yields CASSLWGYEQYF.

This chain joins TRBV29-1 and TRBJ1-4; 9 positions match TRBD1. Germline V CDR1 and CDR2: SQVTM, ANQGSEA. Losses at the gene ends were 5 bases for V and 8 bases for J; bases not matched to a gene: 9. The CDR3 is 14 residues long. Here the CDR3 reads CSVRGGQGREKLFF. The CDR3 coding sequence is TGCAGCGTTCGGGGGGGACAGGGACGGGAAAAACTGTTTTTT.

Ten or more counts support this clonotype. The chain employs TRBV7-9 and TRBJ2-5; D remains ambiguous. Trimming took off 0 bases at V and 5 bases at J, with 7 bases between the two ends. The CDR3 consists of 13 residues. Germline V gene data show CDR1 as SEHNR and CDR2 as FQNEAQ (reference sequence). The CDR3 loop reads CASSLAGWETQYF. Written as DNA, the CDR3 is TGTGCCAGCAGCTTAGCCGGGTGGGAGACCCAGTACTTC.

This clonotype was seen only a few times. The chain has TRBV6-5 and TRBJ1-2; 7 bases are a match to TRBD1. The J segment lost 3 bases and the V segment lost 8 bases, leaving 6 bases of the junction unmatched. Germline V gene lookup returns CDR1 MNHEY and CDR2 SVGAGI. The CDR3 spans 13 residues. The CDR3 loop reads CASGSDRDYGYTF. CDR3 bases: TGTGCCAGCGGCTCAGACAGGGACTATGGCTACACCTTC.

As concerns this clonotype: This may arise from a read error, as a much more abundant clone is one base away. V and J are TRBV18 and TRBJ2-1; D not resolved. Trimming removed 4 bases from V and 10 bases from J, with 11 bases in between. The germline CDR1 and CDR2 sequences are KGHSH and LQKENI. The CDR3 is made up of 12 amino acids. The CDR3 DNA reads TGTGCCAGCTCACTCGAGGTTAGGGAGCAGTTCTTC. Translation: CASSLEVREQFF.

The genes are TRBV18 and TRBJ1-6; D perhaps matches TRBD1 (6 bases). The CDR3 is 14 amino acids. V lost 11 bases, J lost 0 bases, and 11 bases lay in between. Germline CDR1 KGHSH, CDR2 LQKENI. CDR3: CASARGSYNSPLHF. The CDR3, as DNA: TGTGCCTCCGCCAGGGGCTCCTATAATTCACCCCTCCACTTT.